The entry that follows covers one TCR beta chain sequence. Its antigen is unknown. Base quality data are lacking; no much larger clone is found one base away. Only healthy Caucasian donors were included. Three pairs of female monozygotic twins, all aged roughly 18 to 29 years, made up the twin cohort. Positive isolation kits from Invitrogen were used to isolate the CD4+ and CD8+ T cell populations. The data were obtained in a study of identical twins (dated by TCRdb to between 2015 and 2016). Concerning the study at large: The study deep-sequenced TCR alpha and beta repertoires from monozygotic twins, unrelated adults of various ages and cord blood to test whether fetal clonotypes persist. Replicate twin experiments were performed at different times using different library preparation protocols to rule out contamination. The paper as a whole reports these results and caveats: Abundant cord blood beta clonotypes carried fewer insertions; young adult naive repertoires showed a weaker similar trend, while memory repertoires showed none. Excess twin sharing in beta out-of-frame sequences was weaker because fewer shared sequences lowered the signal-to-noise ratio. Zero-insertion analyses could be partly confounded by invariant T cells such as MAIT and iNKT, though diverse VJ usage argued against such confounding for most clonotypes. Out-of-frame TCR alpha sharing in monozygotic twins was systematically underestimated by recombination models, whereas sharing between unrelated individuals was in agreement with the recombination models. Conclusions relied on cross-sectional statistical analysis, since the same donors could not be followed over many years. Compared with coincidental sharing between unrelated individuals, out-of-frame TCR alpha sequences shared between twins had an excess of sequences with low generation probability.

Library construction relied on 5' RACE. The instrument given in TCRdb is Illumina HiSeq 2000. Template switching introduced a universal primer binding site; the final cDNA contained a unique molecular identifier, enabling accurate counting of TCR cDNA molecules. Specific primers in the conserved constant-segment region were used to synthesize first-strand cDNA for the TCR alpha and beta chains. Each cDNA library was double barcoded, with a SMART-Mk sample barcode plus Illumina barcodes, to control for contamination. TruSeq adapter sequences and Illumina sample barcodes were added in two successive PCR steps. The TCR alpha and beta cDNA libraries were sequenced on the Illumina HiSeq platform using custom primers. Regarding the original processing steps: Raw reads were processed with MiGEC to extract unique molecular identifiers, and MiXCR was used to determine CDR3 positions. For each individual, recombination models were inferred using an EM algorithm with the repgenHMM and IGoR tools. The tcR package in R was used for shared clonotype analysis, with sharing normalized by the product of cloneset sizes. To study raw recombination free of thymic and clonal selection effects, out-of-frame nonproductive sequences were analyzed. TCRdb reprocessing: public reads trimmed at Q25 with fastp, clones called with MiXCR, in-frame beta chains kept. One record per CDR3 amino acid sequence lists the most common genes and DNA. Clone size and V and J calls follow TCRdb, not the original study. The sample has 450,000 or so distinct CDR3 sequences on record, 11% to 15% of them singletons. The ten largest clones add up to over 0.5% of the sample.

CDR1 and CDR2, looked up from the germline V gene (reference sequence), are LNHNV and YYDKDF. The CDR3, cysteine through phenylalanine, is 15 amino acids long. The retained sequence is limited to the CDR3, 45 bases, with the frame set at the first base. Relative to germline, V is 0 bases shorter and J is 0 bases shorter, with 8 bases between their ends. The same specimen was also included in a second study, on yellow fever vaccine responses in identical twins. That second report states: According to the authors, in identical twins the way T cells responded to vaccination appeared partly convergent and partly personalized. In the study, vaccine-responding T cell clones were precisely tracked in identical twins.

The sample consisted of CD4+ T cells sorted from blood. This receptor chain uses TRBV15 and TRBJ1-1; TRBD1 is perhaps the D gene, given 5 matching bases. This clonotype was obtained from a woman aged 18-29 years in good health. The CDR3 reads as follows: CATSRDAGVNTEAFF. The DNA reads TGTGCCACCAGCAGAGATGCGGGGGTGAACACTGAAGCTTTCTTT.